This note documents a single TCR beta chain sequence. The antigen is undetermined. The data were obtained in a study of T cell repertoires in cytomegalovirus infection. Across the whole study: CMV epitopes, recently identified HLA-C-restricted and well-studied HLA-B-restricted, were used.

TCRdb reanalysed the reads using MiXCR and keeps one entry per CDR3 protein. The repertoire holds around 770,000 distinct CDR3 sequences, with almost 30% as singletons. CDR1 MNHEY and CDR2 SMNVEV come from the germline V gene (reference sequence). The CDR3 loop spans 15 amino acids. Trimming left V 7 bases short and J 6 bases short, with 19 bases between. The genes are TRBV27 and TRBJ1-5; a possible D gene is TRBD1 (6 bases). Sequences were derived from cultured CD8+ T cells from PBMCs, sampled from culture after CMV antigen stimulation. This sequence originates from a human donor in good health (CMV status not recorded). Some clones in this sample may be carry-over from other donors' samples. The CDR3 here is CASTLTGGRRQPQHF. The DNA of the CDR3 is TGTGCCAGCACGTTGACTGGGGGGCGTCGTCAGCCCCAGCATTTT.